This entry concerns a single TCR beta chain. There are a few counts of this clonotype. It has no known antigen specificity. There are no base qualities to consult, and no much larger clone falls within one base. This specimen comes from a study of response to subunit inactivated influenza vaccine listed by TCRdb under 2018. At the level of the whole study: The study used deep quantitative T cell receptor repertoire profiling to track responses to a trivalent subunit inactivated influenza vaccine.

Broad study findings and their caveats: The authors suggested that each seasonal influenza vaccination may recruit only a limited number of new T cells.

The library was prepared using RT-PCR. The data were produced on an Illumina HiSeq 2500. The public reads were quality trimmed at Q25 with fastp and then assembled into clones with MiXCR by TCRdb, keeping productive beta chains. CDR3 protein duplicates are merged, each entry listing the most common genes and DNA. In this sample the table shows 400,000 to 650,000 distinct CDR3 sequences, more than 7% of which occur a single time. In total, the top ten clones hold over 10% of the sample. The sequencing here drew on PBMCs from blood, taken 23 months after vaccination. The TCR originated in a man between 50 and 69 years old who received an inactivated influenza vaccine. Donor details come from another sample of the same person, matched by shared clones.

At the DNA level, the sequence is TGCAGTGCTAGGGGCGTCTTGGTTGACACTGAAGCTTTCTTT. Its coded protein is CSARGVLVDTEAFF. The chain is encoded by TRBV20-1 joined to TRBJ1-1, with an unclear D gene assignment. The CDR3 holds 14 amino acids from the cysteine to the phenylalanine. Here the CDR3 DNA is all that survives: 42 bases in frame from base 1. V loses 3 bases of germline sequence and J loses 3 bases, and the interval between the two ends is 14 bases. From the germline V gene (reference sequence), CDR1 is DFQATT and CDR2 is SNEGSKA.